This T cell receptor (beta chain) originates from a study of cytomegalovirus exposure and HLA in healthy donors. Study-wide results and caveats: Productive status was seen about 90% or about 30% of the time for most TCR beta V segments in an earlier analysis.

The germline CDR1 and CDR2 sequences are SGHTA and FQGNSA. CDR3 length: 15 residues. V was shortened by 4 bases and J by 0 bases, with 10 bases between the two germline ends. On this clone: Antigen unknown.

Primers: 60 Vbeta forward and 13 Jbeta reverse. Generated by immunoSEQ multiplex PCR, the TCRdb table keeps only in-frame clones and is missing some. The data contain more than 80,000 clones, about 64% of them singletons. The sequence was collected from a female donor in good health and CMV-seronegative. V usage is TRBV7-2 and J usage is TRBJ1-3, with no clear D. Sample: PBMCs. CDR3 sequence (DNA): TGTGCCAGCAGCTCCCGACGGGGCTCTGGAAACACCATATATTTT. This codes for CASSSRRGSGNTIYF.